The 19 T cell receptor beta chains below were found in one sample sequenced in a study of cytomegalovirus exposure and HLA in healthy donors. In the PCR, 60 Vbeta and 13 Jbeta primers were used. Sequencing was performed with immunoSEQ multiplex PCR; in TCRdb, only in-frame clones are kept and a portion is missing. Here the sample spans 100,000 to 150,000 clones, about 84% being singletons. The source material was PBMCs. The source of these receptors is a man aged 18 to 35 in good health and CMV-seropositive.

The chain has TRBV30 and TRBJ1-3; D ambiguous. V dropped 5 bases and J dropped 3 bases, with 8 bases sitting between them. The CDR3 is made up of 12 amino acids. Per germline, CDR1 GTSNPN and CDR2 SVGIG (reference sequence). CDR3 region: CAWEGGGNTIYF. The CDR3 DNA reads as TGTGCCTGGGAAGGAGGTGGAAACACCATATATTTT.

This clone turned up a few times. The chain carries TRBV5-1 and TRBJ1-1; TRBD1 aligns across 10 bases. The CDR3 consists of 15 residues. After removal of 4 bases from V and 4 bases from J, the junction contained 7 bases not matched to a gene. Germline V gene lookup returns CDR1 SGHRS and CDR2 YFSETQ. CDR3: CASSLTGGGGTEAFF. For the CDR3, the DNA is TGCGCCAGCAGCCTGACAGGGGGCGGGGGCACTGAAGCTTTCTTT.

The rearrangement joins TRBV6-1 to TRBJ2-5, with a tentative D call TRBD1 (6 bases). The CDR3 covers 13 residues. The V gene's germline CDR1 is MNHNS and CDR2 SASEGT. Deletions cut 5 bases from V and 3 bases from J, with 10 bases between. The CDR3 loop is CASSSTGKETQYF. Here the CDR3 DNA reads TGTGCCAGCAGTTCGACAGGAAAAGAGACCCAGTACTTC.

The chain uses TRBV29-1 and TRBJ2-1; 12 bases fit TRBD2. The CDR3 has 13 amino acids. The trim removed 2 bases at V and 16 bases at J, leaving 9 bases unmatched. Germline assignment: CDR1 SQVTM and CDR2 ANQGSEA. The CDR3 DNA sequence: TGCAGCGTTGAACTAGCGGGAGGGCCTTCGTGTTTCTTC. It is translated as CSVELAGGPSCFF.

The chain links TRBV2 to TRBJ2-1; TRBD1 matches 7 bases. The length of the CDR3 is 13 residues. V gave up 4 bases and J gave up 8 bases; unmatched junction bases: 5. Germline CDR1 SNHLY, CDR2 FYNNEI. CDR3 region: CASSVPQGDEQFF. The DNA of the CDR3 is TGTGCCAGCAGTGTTCCTCAGGGGGATGAGCAGTTCTTC. Full variable domain (missing parts from reference TRBV2 and TRBJ2-1): EPEVTQTPSHQVTQMGQEVILRCVPISNHLYFYWYRQILGQKVEFLVSFYNNEISEKSEIFDDQFSVERPDGSNFTLKIRSTKLEDSAMYFCASSVPQGDEQFFGPGTRLTVL.

The chain is built from TRBV21-1 and TRBJ1-5; the D call of TRBD1 is as the table states it, not checked on the DNA. TRBV21-1 represents a pseudogene. The CDR3 is made up of 18 amino acids. The CDR3 nucleotides are TGTGCCAGCAGCAAAAGGGGGTTTGGCCCGCTCTTCAATCAGCCCCAGCATTTT. Its translation: CASSKRGFGPLFNQPQHF.

This clone has only a few counts. The gene calls are TRBV5-1 and TRBJ2-3; tentative D call: TRBD2 (6 bases). Trimming removed 4 bases from V and 4 bases from J, with 13 bases in between. The germline V gene has CDR1 SGHRS and CDR2 YFSETQ. This CDR3 has 14 amino acids. DNA for the CDR3: TGCGCCAGCAGCCCGGGACTGCCCTCAGATACGCAGTATTTT. Its protein product is CASSPGLPSDTQYF.

The rearrangement uses TRBV2 and TRBJ2-2, with 9 bases that match TRBD1. This CDR3 spans 15 amino acids. Germline V gives CDR1 SNHLY, CDR2 FYNNEI. The V segment lost 5 bases and the J segment 4 bases; nucleotides outside the gene matches: 5. Written as DNA, the CDR3 is TGTGCCAGCAGTCCAAGACAGGGGGGCACCGGGGAGCTGTTTTTT. This gives the protein CASSPRQGGTGELFF.

This rearrangement joins TRBV2 to TRBJ1-3; D gene uncertain. Germline V CDR1 and CDR2: SNHLY, FYNNEI. Trimming removed 8 bases from V and 0 bases from J, with 8 bases in between. The length of the CDR3 is 13 residues. The chain's CDR3 is CASLSSSGNTIYF. DNA of the CDR3: TGTGCCAGCCTAAGTAGCTCTGGAAACACCATATATTTT.

The chain links TRBV4-3 to TRBJ2-1, with TRBD2 matching over 12 bases. Trimming removed 0 bases from V and 4 bases from J; junction bases left unmatched: 10. Germline values: CDR1 LGHNA, CDR2 YSLEER. CDR3 size: 19 residues. This CDR3 is CASSQETSRLAGVYNEQFF. The CDR3 nucleotides are TGCGCCAGCAGCCAAGAAACTTCCCGACTAGCGGGAGTATACAATGAGCAGTTCTTC.

The J gene is TRBJ1-5, the V gene TRBV7-8, with D maybe TRBD1 (5 bases). V lost 4 bases, J lost 3 bases, and 13 bases lay in between. The CDR3 runs to 15 residues. Germline V gene sequence: CDR1 SGHVS, CDR2 FQNEAQ. CDR3 amino acids: CASSWATGDNQPQHF. The CDR3 DNA sequence: TGTGCCAGCAGCTGGGCTACAGGAGACAATCAGCCCCAGCATTTT.

CDR3 residues: CASSLSGGYNEQFF. In DNA, the CDR3 is TGCGCCAGCAGCTTAAGCGGGGGGTACAATGAGCAGTTCTTC. The chain employs TRBV5-1 and TRBJ2-1, with 9 nucleotides matching TRBD2. This CDR3 has 14 residues. V shed 2 bases, J shed 4 bases, and the junction held 1 base outside the gene matches. The germline gives CDR1 SGHRS, CDR2 YFSETQ.

The genes are TRBV30 and TRBJ1-4; weak D call: TRBD1 (6 bases). Trimming removed 1 base from V and 8 bases from J, with 14 bases in between. CDR3 length: 14 amino acids. CDR1 is GTSNPN, CDR2 SVGIG, per germline (reference sequence). The CDR3 sequence is CAWSAGGAREKLFF. Here the CDR3 DNA reads TGTGCCTGGAGTGCCGGGGGGGCGCGAGAAAAACTGTTTTTT.

This clone was observed a few times. The V and J genes are TRBV19 and TRBJ1-1; TRBD1 matches at 8 bases. The V gene end was trimmed by 8 bases and the J gene end by 1 base; junction bases not matched to a gene: 18. The CDR3 contains 18 residues. Per germline, CDR1 LNHDA and CDR2 SQIVND (reference sequence). CDR3 loop: CASSKPQGASDPNTEAFF. DNA of the CDR3: TGTGCCAGTTCTAAGCCCCAGGGGGCGTCCGACCCGAACACTGAAGCTTTCTTT.

This clone has more than one count but fewer than ten. The CDR3 sequence: CASSQLGWANQPQHF. The CDR3 nucleotides are TGCGCCAGCAGTCAATTAGGTTGGGCCAATCAGCCCCAGCATTTT. The V call is TRBV23-1, the J call TRBJ1-5; D uncertain. TRBV23-1 is an open reading frame, and its role is uncertain. V was pared by 1 base and J by 3 bases, with 10 bases between. This CDR3 is 15 amino acids long.

This chain links TRBV4-3 with TRBJ2-7, with 7 bases matching TRBD1. This CDR3 has 15 amino acids. Per the germline V gene, CDR1 is LGHNA and CDR2 is YSLEER. The V and J ends lost 2 bases and 5 bases, in that order; junction bases with no gene match: 9. CDR3 DNA: TGCGCCAGCAGCCAAAGACAGGGTACCCTTGACGAGCAGTACTTC. Translation: CASSQRQGTLDEQYF.

V is TRBV7-2 and J is TRBJ2-7; TRBD1 matches at 8 bases. Trimming cost V 7 bases and J 1 base; bases outside gene matches: 6. CDR1 and CDR2 (germline): SGHTA, FQGNSA. The CDR3 consists of 14 residues. Written as DNA, the CDR3 is TGTGCCAGCATCCCAGACAGGGGTTCCTACGAGCAGTACTTC. This encodes CASIPDRGSYEQYF.

J is TRBJ1-6 and V is TRBV2; no definite D call. V lost 7 bases, J lost 7 bases, and 11 bases lay in between. CDR3 length equals 13 residues. The germline CDR1 and CDR2 sequences are SNHLY and FYNNEI. The CDR3: CASTREGNSPLHF. In DNA, the CDR3 is TGTGCCAGCACGAGGGAAGGGAATTCACCCCTCCACTTT.

This chain connects TRBV6-6 to TRBJ2-7; D perhaps matches TRBD1 (6 bases). V lost 0 bases to trimming and J lost 7 bases, with 13 bases between them. Germline V lookup: CDR1 MNHNY, CDR2 SVGAGI (reference sequence). CDR3 length: 14 residues. CDR3 sequence reads: CASSYSMGAGEQYF. The DNA for the CDR3 is TGTGCCAGCAGTTACTCGATGGGGGCTGGGGAGCAGTACTTC.